This is a list of T cell receptor beta chains from one sample in a study of Graves' ophthalmopathy and Graves' hyperthyroidism. TCRdb passed the multiplex PCR reads through MiXCR, listing each CDR3 protein once. The sample holds a few hundred thousand distinct CDR3 sequences, 15% seen once. Material for sequencing was peripheral blood. Every receptor here comes from a woman aged 18-29 years with stable Graves' hyperthyroidism. The CDR3 runs from the conserved cysteine through the conserved F or W. The D gene is left open where the match is weak. Some rows mark clone size as missing; the rest say once, few, many or name a class of expanded clone.

abundance	d_gene	j_gene	v_gene	CDR3nt	CDR3aa
many	.	TRBJ1-2	TRBV6-1	TGTGCCAGCAGCAGGGCCTTTAACTATGGCTACACCTTC	CASSRAFNYGYTF
many	TRBD2	TRBJ2-5	TRBV24-1	TGTGCCACCAGAGCCGGGACTAGCGTACAAGAGACCCAGTACTTC	CATRAGTSVQETQYF
many	.	TRBJ1-2	TRBV29-1	TGCAGCGTTGGCTCCTGGACCAGTTATGGCTACACCTTC	CSVGSWTSYGYTF
few	TRBD1	TRBJ1-6	TRBV3-1	TGTGCCAGCAGCCGCGACAGGGTGCCTTCACCCCTCCACTTT	CASSRDRVPSPLHF
many	TRBD1	TRBJ1-5	TRBV28	TGTGCCAGCAGTGTATCACAACCGGGACAGCCAAATCAGCCCCAGCATTTT	CASSVSQPGQPNQPQHF
.	TRBD1	TRBJ2-5	TRBV6-1	TGTGCCAGCAAGAAGACAGGGGTTGAGACCCAGTACTTC	CASKKTGVETQYF
many	.	TRBJ2-4	TRBV7-9	TGTGCCAGCAGCTTCGGGACATCGGGAAACATTCAGTACTTC	CASSFGTSGNIQYF
.	.	TRBJ2-5	TRBV11-2	TGTGCCAGCAGCTTAACGGCCACCCCGGAGACCCAGTACTTC	CASSLTATPETQYF
few	.	TRBJ1-5	TRBV2	TGTGCCAGCAGTGAAGCGCAGGGATCGCTCGTTGCTCAGCCCCAGCATTTT	CASSEAQGSLVAQPQHF
.	TRBD2	TRBJ2-7	TRBV6-1	TGTGCCAGCAGTAGCCGGACTAGCGGGGGGAAGCTTTACGAGCAGTACTTC	CASSSRTSGGKLYEQYF
few	.	TRBJ1-2	TRBV7-9	TGTGCCAGCAGCCCCCGGGATGTGACAGTAAATGGCTACACCTTC	CASSPRDVTVNGYTF
.	TRBD2	TRBJ2-7	TRBV4-2	TGTGCCAGCAGCCGGGCGGGGGGGAGCTCCTACGAGCAGTACTTC	CASSRAGGSSYEQYF
many	TRBD1	TRBJ1-5	TRBV20-1	TGCAGTGCGGCGGACAGGGGAGATTATAGCAATCAGCCCCAGCATTTT	CSAADRGDYSNQPQHF
many	.	TRBJ1-1	TRBV10-3	TGTGCCATCAGTGAGTCTATAGGGTCAGGAGCTTTCTTT	CAISESIGSGAFF
many	.	TRBJ1-2	TRBV12-3/TRBV12-4	TGTGCCAGCAGTTTCGACAGTGGCTACACCTTC	CASSFDSGYTF
many	.	TRBJ1-1	TRBV6-5	TGTGCCAGCAGTTACGGTTATCGGGCAGCGGCAAACACTGAAGCTTTCTTT	CASSYGYRAAANTEAFF
many	TRBD1	TRBJ2-7	TRBV10-1	TGCGCCAGCAGTGAGTCGGTAGGACAGGGGGCCTACGAGCAGTACTTC	CASSESVGQGAYEQYF
few	.	TRBJ1-5	TRBV20-1	TGCAGTGCTTATACGGGGGGCCCCACGCCCCAGCATTTT	CSAYTGGPTPQHF
many	.	TRBJ1-5	TRBV7-8	TGTGCCAGCAGCGGGAGGAGTTATCAGCCCCAGCATTTT	CASSGRSYQPQHF
many	TRBD1	TRBJ1-5	TRBV5-8	TGTGCCAGCAGCTTAGGGACAGGGGTGTATCAGCCCCAGCATTTT	CASSLGTGVYQPQHF
many	TRBD1	TRBJ2-7	TRBV4-1	TGCGCCAGCAGCCTACCACCCGTAGGACAGGTTTGGTATAAGCAGTACTTC	CASSLPPVGQVWYKQYF
few	.	TRBJ2-6	TRBV2	TGTGCCAGCGATAGTCAAGGTACTGGGGCCAACGTCCTGACTTTC	CASDSQGTGANVLTF
.	.	TRBJ2-7	TRBV29-1	TGCAGCGTTGGATCTCTCTCCTACGAGCAGTACTTC	CSVGSLSYEQYF
many	TRBD1	TRBJ1-1	TRBV6-1	TGTGCCAGCAGTCCCCGGACAGGGACCCTGTTCACTGAAGCTTTCTTT	CASSPRTGTLFTEAFF
many	TRBD2	TRBJ2-7	TRBV7-2	TGTGCCAGCAGCTTAGCGCAACCCACTAGCGGGGGGCAGTACTTC	CASSLAQPTSGGQYF
.	.	TRBJ2-7	TRBV3-1	TGTGCCAGCAGCCAGCAGTACGAGCAGTACTTC	CASSQQYEQYF
.	.	TRBJ2-4	TRBV20-1	TGCAGTGCTAGAGATTCATGGGCAGGGAAAAACATTCAGTACTTC	CSARDSWAGKNIQYF
many	.	TRBJ1-1	TRBV19	TGTGCCAGTAGTATTCGGGGGGTCAACACTGAAGCTTTCTTT	CASSIRGVNTEAFF
many	TRBD2	TRBJ2-5	TRBV6-2/TRBV6-3	TGTGCCAGCAGACGGAGCGGGGGCCTTCAAGAGACCCAGTACTTC	CASRRSGGLQETQYF
.	TRBD2	TRBJ2-5	TRBV6-1	TGTGCCAGCGACCTACTAGCGGGAGTAGGCGAGACCCAGTACTTC	CASDLLAGVGETQYF
few	TRBD1	TRBJ1-3	TRBV5-1	TGCGCCAGCAGCTTGGAGTGGGACAGGGGAAACACCATATATTTT	CASSLEWDRGNTIYF
many	.	TRBJ1-1	TRBV7-8	TGTGCCAGCAGCACCGACCCGGAAGCTTTCTTT	CASSTDPEAFF
many	.	TRBJ1-6	TRBV19	TGTGCCAGTATGGGAGGGCAGGGTTCCAATTCACCCCTCCACTTT	CASMGGQGSNSPLHF
few	.	TRBJ1-2	TRBV4-1	TGCGCCAGCAGCCAAGTGGAGAATGCCTACACCTTC	CASSQVENAYTF
few	TRBD1	TRBJ2-7	TRBV18	TGTGCCAGCTCACCAGTTGGGACAGGGAGCAACGAGCAGTACTTC	CASSPVGTGSNEQYF
.	.	TRBJ2-7	TRBV13	TGTGCTAGCAGCTTGAACCCTCCAGGGACGTTACTCTCCTACGAGCAGTGCTTC	CASSLNPPGTLLSYEQCF
many	TRBD2	TRBJ2-5	TRBV6-5	TGTGCCAGCAGTTACGGACTAGCGGGGTTCGAGACCCAGTACTTC	CASSYGLAGFETQYF
many	.	TRBJ1-1	TRBV4-1	TGCGCCAGCAGCTATCATGTGGGGCGCACTGAAGCTTTCTTT	CASSYHVGRTEAFF
many	.	TRBJ1-2	TRBV27	TGTGCCAGCAGCAAAAGGGGCACGGGACGGGGTAACTATGGCTACACCTTC	CASSKRGTGRGNYGYTF
.	.	TRBJ1-1	TRBV6-1	TGTGCCAGCAGTGAAGCGGCGGATGAAGCTTTCTTT	CASSEAADEAFF
few	.	TRBJ1-1	TRBV5-1	TGCGCCAGCAGCTTGGTGGAAGGGGTCGGGGCTGAAGCTTTCTTT	CASSLVEGVGAEAFF
many	.	TRBJ1-2	TRBV7-8	TGTGCCAGCAGCTTAGGGACGTGGGGGGGGGTCGATGGCTACACCTTC	CASSLGTWGGVDGYTF
many	.	TRBJ1-1	TRBV5-1	TGCGCCAGCAGTGGAGGGCCTCTGAACACTGAAGCTTTCTTT	CASSGGPLNTEAFF
many	.	TRBJ1-2	TRBV15	TGTGCCACCAGCAGAGATGGTGGGGAGCCGGATTCTGGCTACACCTTC	CATSRDGGEPDSGYTF
many	.	TRBJ1-1	TRBV28	TGTGCCAGCAGATCGGGAGTTAACACTGAAGCTTTCTTT	CASRSGVNTEAFF
many	.	TRBJ1-2	TRBV24-1	TGTGCCACCAGTGATTTGTGGGGGCACGGCTACACCTTC	CATSDLWGHGYTF
many	TRBD1	TRBJ1-2	TRBV19	TGTGCCAGTACCCCGGGACAGGGGAAATATGGCTACACCTTC	CASTPGQGKYGYTF
many	TRBD2	TRBJ2-4	TRBV6-2/TRBV6-3	TGTGCCAGCAGTTACTCGACTAGCGGGATTACCGGTGCCAAAAACATTCAGTACTTC	CASSYSTSGITGAKNIQYF
many	.	TRBJ2-5	TRBV2	TGTGCCAGCAGCGGTGACAGCCACCAAGAGACCCAGTACTTC	CASSGDSHQETQYF
many	TRBD2	TRBJ2-7	TRBV24-1	TGTGCCACCAGTGAGGCCGGGACTAGCGACGAGCAGTACTTC	CATSEAGTSDEQYF
many	.	TRBJ2-5	TRBV24-1	TGTGCCACCAGTGTAGGTGGGAAGCAAGAGACCCAGTACTTC	CATSVGGKQETQYF
.	TRBD2	TRBJ2-5	TRBV6-1	TGTGCCAGCAGCCTCACTAGCGGGGGGGCTCAAGAGACCCAGTACTTC	CASSLTSGGAQETQYF
many	.	TRBJ1-2	TRBV18	TGTGCCAGCTCACCGCTCTACCACCACATCTATGGCTACACCTTC	CASSPLYHHIYGYTF
many	.	TRBJ2-7	TRBV4-2	TGTGCCAGCAGCCAAGATTGGGCGGATCGCTCCTACGAGCAGTACTTC	CASSQDWADRSYEQYF
many	.	TRBJ1-6	TRBV12-3/TRBV12-4	TGTGCCAGCAGTTTGCTGGTGGGAGGTTCACCCCTCCACTTT	CASSLLVGGSPLHF
.	.	TRBJ2-2	TRBV20-1	TGCAGTGCTGAAAACAGGGGAGGGACCGGGGAGCTGTTTTTT	CSAENRGGTGELFF
.	.	TRBJ1-2	TRBV19	TGTGCCAGTAGCATACAGGGAAGGGGTAACTATGGCTACACCTTC	CASSIQGRGNYGYTF
many	.	TRBJ1-2	TRBV19	TGTGCCAGTAAGGCAGGGTCAGGCTATGGCTACACCTTC	CASKAGSGYGYTF